This TCR beta chain derives from a study of T cell responses to AZD1222 COVID-19 vaccine. Broader study findings: Nearly half of spike-specific TCRs reportedly target unmutated variant regions. Clonal diversity may have been underestimated, and the donors were mostly white British, with more females than males.

Here immunoSEQ multiplex PCR was the method, and the copy in TCRdb shows in-frame clones only, minus some. The sample has around 130,000 clones, about 89% seen once. The V end lost 3 bases, the J end lost 7 bases, and 21 bases lay between the germline ends. The CDR3 has 16 residues. Germline lookup yields CDR1 GTSNPN and CDR2 SVGIG (reference sequence). Worth noting for this clone: Antigen specificity is unknown.

The V call is TRBV30, the J call TRBJ1-4, with D unresolved. The sequencing here drew on peripheral blood, taken 28 days after the second AZD1222 dose. The TCR comes from an adult who received the AZD1222 COVID-19 vaccine. CDR3 sequence: CAWSVNAPGLGEKLFF. CDR3 nucleotide sequence: TGTGCCTGGAGCGTAAATGCCCCGGGGTTGGGTGAAAAACTGTTTTTT.